This T cell receptor (beta chain) was sequenced for a study of blood T cell repertoires in COVID-19. Study-level information: COVID-19 samples from acute and convalescent phases originated in the United States, Italy and Spain. Sources were T cells, B-cell-depleted T cells, or PBMCs; the material itself was cDNA or gDNA.

In Seattle, patients joined the study during active infection and were tracked longitudinally. The CDR3 runs 18 residues. Trimming left V 7 bases short and J 0 bases short, with 22 bases between. The V gene's germline CDR1 is LNHDA and CDR2 SQIVND (reference sequence). Original processing methods: Reference gene primer amplification yielded estimated nucleated cell counts. Here immunoSEQ multiplex PCR was the method, and the copy in TCRdb shows in-frame clones only, minus some. V, J and clone size derive from that table, while D and trimming were established from the DNA sequence. The table has about 200,000 clones, about 88% seen once.

Input material: peripheral blood. The receptor was isolated from a woman aged 45 to 65 with COVID-19, enrolled during active disease. V usage is TRBV19 and J usage is TRBJ2-4; a possible D gene is TRBD2 (6 bases). This CDR3 reads CASKGQGRELLAKNIQYF. Written as DNA, the CDR3 is TGTGCCAGTAAAGGCCAGGGACGGGAGCTCTTAGCCAAAAACATTCAGTACTTC.